These 24 T cell receptor beta chains originate from one sample sequenced in a study of CD8 T cells in ankylosing spondylitis. MiXCR, run by TCRdb on the 5' RACE reads, gives a single entry per CDR3 protein. The profile shows some 270,000 distinct CDR3 sequences, 30% to 35% of them singletons. Sample: blood, either unsorted or a sorted T cell fraction (not recorded which). The receptors originated from a male donor with ankylosing spondylitis or in good health (not recorded which).

V usage is TRBV24-1 and J usage is TRBJ2-5, with a tentative D call TRBD1 (5 bases). The germline V gene encodes CDR1 KGHDR and CDR2 SFDVKD. CDR3 length: 12 amino acids. The germline V and J ends were trimmed by 7 bases and 7 bases, with 12 bases remaining between them. The CDR3, as DNA: TGTGCCACCAGCAGGGTAATGAGGACCCAGTACTTC. Protein sequence: CATSRVMRTQYF.

This clonotype was observed a few times. This chain links TRBV20-1 with TRBJ1-4; D is ambiguous. V lost 0 bases and J lost 0, with 8 bases in between. CDR1 and CDR2 (germline): DFQATT, SNEGSKA (reference sequence). The CDR3 length is 15 residues. CDR3 sequence reads: CSARDLGPTNEKLFF. CDR3 nucleotides: TGCAGTGCTAGAGATTTAGGGCCAACTAATGAAAAACTGTTTTTT.

This chain joins TRBV12-3 or TRBV12-4 and TRBJ2-5; 7 bases line up with TRBD1. V gave up 4 bases and J gave up 2 bases; unmatched junction bases: 4. The CDR3 length is 14 residues. The DNA of the CDR3 is TGTGCCAGCAGTTCGTGGGACAGACAAGAGACCCAGTACTTC. It encodes CASSSWDRQETQYF.

This sequence joins TRBV12-3 or TRBV12-4 and TRBJ2-7, with 7 bases lining up with TRBD1. Germline trimming cut 3 bases from V and 2 bases from J; bases unmatched to any gene: 4. The CDR3 is 14 amino acids. CDR3 in amino acids: CASSFWGQTYEQYF. CDR3 DNA sequence: TGTGCCAGCAGTTTCTGGGGACAGACCTACGAGCAGTACTTC.

This clonotype was detected once. V and J are TRBV27 and TRBJ2-3; TRBD2 aligns across 8 bases. Germline values: CDR1 MNHEY, CDR2 SMNVEV (reference sequence). J was trimmed by 4 bases and V by 7 bases; bases with no gene match: 13. CDR3 size: 16 residues. The CDR3: CASTTGGGSVPDTQYF. CDR3 bases: TGTGCCAGCACTACCGGGGGGGGCTCAGTTCCAGATACGCAGTATTTT.

CDR3 nucleotides: TGCAGTGCTAGAGAAGCGGGGGTTCGGGATGAGCAGTTCTTC. It encodes CSAREAGVRDEQFF. This chain connects TRBV20-1 to TRBJ2-1, with 8 bases aligning to TRBD2. The germline CDR1 and CDR2 sequences are DFQATT and SNEGSKA (reference sequence). With 0 bases clipped from V and 8 bases from J, the junction kept 6 bases outside the gene matches. This CDR3 is built from 14 residues.

The chain is built from TRBV5-6 and TRBJ2-4; unclear D gene. Per the germline V gene, CDR1 is SGHDT and CDR2 is YYEEEE. The CDR3 has 15 residues. Trimming removed 0 bases from V and 0 bases from J, with 7 bases in between. CDR3 sequence: CASSLVRVAKNIQYF. CDR3 bases: TGTGCCAGCAGCTTGGTTCGGGTAGCCAAAAACATTCAGTACTTC. The complete variable domain, with remaining parts taken from reference TRBV5-6 and TRBJ2-4, reads DAGVTQSPTHLIKTRGQQVTLRCSPKSGHDTVSWYQQALGQGPQFIFQYYEEEERQRGNFPDRFSGHQFPNYSSELNVNALLLGDSALYLCASSLVRVAKNIQYFGAGTRLSVL.

The table lists this clonotype with many counts. This rearrangement joins TRBV20-1 to TRBJ2-3; 11 nucleotides agree with TRBD2. The V gene's germline CDR1 is DFQATT and CDR2 SNEGSKA (reference sequence). Trimming removed 1 base from V and 6 bases from J; junction bases left unmatched: 6. The CDR3 is 15 amino acids. CDR3 coding DNA: TGCAGTGCTAGAGGATCTAGCGGGGGGTTGGATACGCAGTATTTT. As protein: CSARGSSGGLDTQYF.

This rearrangement joins TRBV10-3 to TRBJ2-1, with TRBD1 as a possible D gene (6 bases). Germline CDR1 is ENHRY and CDR2 is SYGVKD. The CDR3 loop spans 13 amino acids. V was clipped by 6 bases and J by 8 bases, with 14 bases between them. The CDR3 DNA reads as TGTGCCATCAGACAACAGGGAGTCGATGAGCAGTTCTTC. This gives the protein CAIRQQGVDEQFF.

V gene TRBV25-1 combines with J gene TRBJ2-5; perhaps TRBD1 as D (5 bases). Germline lookup yields CDR1 MGHDK and CDR2 SYGVNS. The germline V and J ends were trimmed by 6 bases and 1 base, with 9 bases remaining between them. This CDR3 contains 13 residues. The CDR3 DNA sequence: TGTGCCAGCAGCGACAGCCTCCAAGAGACCCAGTACTTC. Translation gives CASSDSLQETQYF.

This clonotype was seen a single time. This chain joins TRBV5-1 and TRBJ2-3; D call uncertain. CDR3 size: 14 residues. V lost 4 bases and J lost 0, with 9 bases in between. Germline CDR1 reads SGHRS; CDR2 reads YFSETQ. CDR3 in amino acids: CASSGSFSTDTQYF. The DNA of the CDR3 is TGCGCCAGCAGCGGCAGTTTCAGCACAGATACGCAGTATTTT.

This clonotype has just a few counts. The CDR3 bases are TGCAGTGCTTGGGAAGGAGGGAGCAATCAGCCCCAGCATTTT. Translation gives CSAWEGGSNQPQHF. This chain connects TRBV20-1 to TRBJ1-5; D unresolved. CDR1 DFQATT and CDR2 SNEGSKA come from the germline V gene (reference sequence). Trimming took off 5 bases at V and 1 base at J, with 12 bases between the two ends. The CDR3 loop spans 14 amino acids.

The chain uses TRBV20-1 and TRBJ2-3; TRBD1 aligns across 8 bases. The trim removed 3 bases at V and 5 bases at J, leaving 19 bases unmatched. This CDR3 contains 18 residues. Germline V lookup: CDR1 DFQATT, CDR2 SNEGSKA (reference sequence). The CDR3 nucleotides are TGCAGTGCTAGTGGCTTAGAATTTAGCGCAGGGGGCCGAGATACGCAGTATTTT. This gives the protein CSASGLEFSAGGRDTQYF.

This clonotype was seen a few times. The chain employs TRBV10-3 and TRBJ1-2; 8 bases line up with TRBD1. Germline assignment: CDR1 ENHRY and CDR2 SYGVKD. CDR3 size: 14 residues. The ends lost 3 bases at V and 7 bases at J; junction bases unmatched: 7. CDR3 sequence (DNA): TGTGCCATCAGTGAAGGGACAGGATACCTTGGCTACACCTTC. Translated: CAISEGTGYLGYTF.

The chain couples TRBV5-7 to TRBJ2-7; no firm D call. TRBV5-7 carries the ORF label, with uncertain function. The V and J ends lost 5 bases and 3 bases respectively, with 9 bases between them. The CDR3 sequence is 12 residues long. CDR3 sequence (DNA): TGTGCCAGCAGAGAGGAGAGCTACGAGCAGTACTTC. As protein: CASREESYEQYF.

This clonotype occurred many times. This chain links TRBV20-1 with TRBJ2-7, with 8 bases lining up with TRBD1. The trim removed 6 bases at V and 6 bases at J, leaving 7 bases unmatched. This CDR3 contains 12 residues. Germline CDR1 reads DFQATT; CDR2 reads SNEGSKA (reference sequence). The CDR3 region has the DNA TGCAGTGCCGAATTCCAGGGGGCCGAGCAGTACTTC. Protein: CSAEFQGAEQYF.

This clonotype was counted a few times. This chain uses TRBV20-1 with TRBJ1-1; D unclear. The CDR3 runs 12 residues. Trimming removed 1 base at V and 11 bases at J, with 14 bases between. Germline V gene sequence: CDR1 DFQATT, CDR2 SNEGSKA (reference sequence). In nucleotides, the CDR3 is TGCAGTGCTAGAGGCCTCCCGCTGACCGCTTTCTTT. Translation gives CSARGLPLTAFF.

This clonotype was seen a handful of times. V usage is TRBV29-1 and J usage is TRBJ2-7; possibly TRBD1 for D (6 bases). Germline V lookup: CDR1 SQVTM, CDR2 ANQGSEA. The ends were cut back, 7 bases at V and 4 bases at J, with 17 bases in the middle. The CDR3 runs 13 residues. CDR3 coding DNA: TGCAGCGCTAAGCGGCAGGGGTCGTACGAGCAGTACTTC. Its translation: CSAKRQGSYEQYF.

This clonotype was detected a few times. The chain uses TRBV20-1 and TRBJ2-7; D possibly corresponds to TRBD1 (6 bases). V lost 0 bases and J 6 bases, leaving 12 bases between the germline ends. The CDR3 sequence is 13 residues long. Per germline, CDR1 DFQATT and CDR2 SNEGSKA (reference sequence). CDR3 DNA: TGCAGTGCTAGAGAGCAGTGGGGGCGCGAGCAGTACTTC. Protein sequence: CSAREQWGREQYF.

There are a few counts of this clonotype. The chain combines TRBV29-1 with TRBJ1-1; D is unclear. The V end lost 5 bases, the J end lost 0 bases, and 10 bases lay between the germline ends. The germline gives CDR1 SQVTM, CDR2 ANQGSEA. The CDR3 totals 13 residues. The CDR3 DNA sequence: TGCAGCGTTACCAGAGACATGAACACTGAAGCTTTCTTT. Translated: CSVTRDMNTEAFF.

This clonotype has just a few counts. The chain uses TRBV20-1 and TRBJ2-7; a possible D gene is TRBD2 (6 bases). There are 16 residues in the CDR3. V lost 6 bases and J 0 bases, leaving 21 bases between the germline ends. CDR1 and CDR2 (germline): DFQATT, SNEGSKA (reference sequence). In DNA form, the CDR3 reads TGCAGTGCCACATGGCTAGCGAGACTTTCCTCCTACGAGCAGTACTTC. It translates to CSATWLARLSSYEQYF.

This sequence joins TRBV12-3 or TRBV12-4 and TRBJ2-2; 10 positions match TRBD1. V trimming: 6 bases; J trimming: 6 bases; junction bases outside the gene matches: 7. The CDR3 runs to 15 residues. CDR3 sequence: CASSPGTGVPGELFF. The CDR3 DNA reads TGTGCCAGCAGCCCCGGGACAGGGGTTCCCGGGGAGCTGTTTTTT.

This clonotype was seen more than once but under ten times. This chain connects TRBV20-1 to TRBJ1-4; the D gene is possibly TRBD1 (5 bases). Trimming shortened V by 6 bases and J by 7 bases, and 21 bases separated the two germline ends. CDR1 is DFQATT and CDR2 is SNEGSKA in the germline V gene (reference sequence). The CDR3 is 15 amino acids. CDR3 amino acids: CSAILGQGESEKLFF. The CDR3 DNA reads TGCAGTGCGATCCTGGGGCAGGGCGAAAGTGAAAAACTGTTTTTT.

This clonotype has just a few counts. The V and J genes are TRBV10-2 and TRBJ1-1, with TRBD1 identical over 7 bases. This CDR3 contains 14 residues. Trimming took 5 bases from V and 5 from J; bases not matched to a gene: 8. Germline CDR1 reads WSHSY; CDR2 reads SAAADI. Here the CDR3 DNA reads TGCGCCAGCAGTACTACCAGGGGGTGGACTGAAGCTTTCTTT. Translating it yields CASSTTRGWTEAFF.